The sequence of this T cell receptor (beta chain) was determined in a study of tumor-infiltrating lymphocytes in oesophageal squamous cell carcinoma (dated by TCRdb to the mid-2010s). Library method: PCR. The listed sequencing device is Illumina HiSeq 1500. TCRdb trimmed the raw reads at Q25, called clones with MiXCR and kept productive beta chains. Rows matching on CDR3 protein sequence are summarized as one entry with the most common DNA and genes. This sample has approximately 11,000 distinct CDR3 sequences in its table, and roughly 52% of those were observed once. The ten largest make up 15% to 20% of the sample. As regards this clonotype: It lacks a known antigen. Base qualities are missing; no much larger clone stands one base away.

The sample consisted of esophageal tumor tissue. This receptor was taken from a female donor with esophageal squamous cell carcinoma.

For the CDR3, the sequence is CASTSESGRFYNEQFF. The nucleotide sequence is TGTGCCAGCACCTCCGAGTCGGGACGGTTCTACAATGAGCAGTTCTTC. The rearrangement combines TRBV27 with TRBJ2-1; the D gene may be TRBD1 or TRBD2, since each aligns over 5 bases. The CDR3 runs 16 amino acids, cysteine and phenylalanine included. The sequence is cut down to CDR3 DNA, 48 bases in frame from base 1. Deletion took 7 bases off V and 3 bases off J, with a span of 19 bases between the germline ends. Via the germline V gene (reference sequence), CDR1 is MNHEY and CDR2 SMNVEV.